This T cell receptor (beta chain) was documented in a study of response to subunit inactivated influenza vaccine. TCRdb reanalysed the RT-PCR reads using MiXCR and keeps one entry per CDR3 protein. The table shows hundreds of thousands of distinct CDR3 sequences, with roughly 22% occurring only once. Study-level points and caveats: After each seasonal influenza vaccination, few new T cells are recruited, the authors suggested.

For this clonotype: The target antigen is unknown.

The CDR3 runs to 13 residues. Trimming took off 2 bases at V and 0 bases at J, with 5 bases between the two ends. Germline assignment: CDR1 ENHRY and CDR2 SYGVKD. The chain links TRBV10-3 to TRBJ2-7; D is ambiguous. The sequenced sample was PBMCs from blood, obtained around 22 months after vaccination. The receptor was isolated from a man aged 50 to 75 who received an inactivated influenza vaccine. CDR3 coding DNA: TGTGCCATCAGTGAGCCGGCCTCCTACGAGCAGTACTTC. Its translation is CAISEPASYEQYF.